The 24 T cell receptor beta chains below all came from one sample that was sequenced in a study of chemoradiotherapy in HPV16-positive cancers. Clones were sequenced by immunoSEQ multiplex PCR, and TCRdb holds only the in-frame ones, with some missing. The profile shows some 1,500 clones, 70% to 90% of them singletons. The specimen comprised tumor tissue, sampled from a patient who underwent chemoradiotherapy. The receptors stem from a human donor with HPV-associated anogenital cancer.

This chain links TRBV25-1 with TRBJ2-1; 12 bases map to TRBD2. Unmatched junction bases numbered 4, after V lost 7 bases and J lost 9 bases. Germline CDR1 is MGHDK and CDR2 is SYGVNS. The CDR3 is made up of 13 amino acids. CDR3 coding DNA: TGTGCCAGCAACCTAGCGGGGGGGGGTGAGCAGTTCTTC. This encodes CASNLAGGGEQFF.

The V call is TRBV19, the J call TRBJ1-2, with TRBD1 identical over 11 bases. V was pared by 6 bases and J by 4 bases, with 16 bases of the junction left unmatched. The CDR3 spans 18 residues. The germline CDR1 and CDR2 sequences are LNHDA and SQIVND (reference sequence). This CDR3 reads CASRQPGQGDLGGYGYTF. CDR3 in DNA: TGTGCCAGTAGGCAACCGGGACAGGGGGATCTTGGTGGCTATGGCTACACCTTC.

The rearrangement links TRBV13 to TRBJ2-1, with 7 nucleotides matching TRBD2. V was pared by 5 bases and J by 3 bases, with 7 bases of the junction left unmatched. This CDR3 is 15 amino acids long. Germline CDR1 and CDR2: PRHDT and FYEKMQ (reference sequence). CDR3 nucleotides: TGTGCCAGCAGCCTGGGGAGGGCCGGCTACAATGAGCAGTTCTTC. Translated, it gives CASSLGRAGYNEQFF.

The chain joins TRBV19 to TRBJ2-7; D gene ambiguous. V lost 8 bases and J 6 bases, leaving 23 bases between the germline ends. Germline assignment: CDR1 LNHDA and CDR2 SQIVND (reference sequence). The CDR3 spans 15 residues. Here the CDR3 DNA reads TGTGCCAGTTCGTACCAGACGTACGGTAACGGCGAGCAGTACTTC. Translation gives CASSYQTYGNGEQYF. Variable domain in full (rest from reference TRBV19 and TRBJ2-7): DGGITQSPKYLFRKEGQNVTLSCEQNLNHDAMYWYRQDPGQGLRLIYYSQIVNDFQKGDIAEGYSVSREKKESFPLTVTSAQKNPTAFYLCASSYQTYGNGEQYFGPGTRLTVT.

In this sample, this clone turned up once. This chain connects TRBV30 to TRBJ2-7; 9 positions agree with TRBD1. The V gene's germline CDR1 is GTSNPN and CDR2 SVGIG (reference sequence). This CDR3 comprises 13 residues. J gave up 3 bases and V 3 bases, and 3 bases lay outside the gene matches. The CDR3 sequence: CAWSSDRGYEQYF. The CDR3, as DNA: TGTGCCTGGAGCTCGGACAGGGGCTACGAGCAGTACTTC.

The chain joins TRBV6-1 to TRBJ1-4, with TRBD1 identical over 7 bases. This CDR3 has 15 residues. Germline loops: CDR1 MNHNS, CDR2 SASEGT. J was trimmed by 7 bases and V by 1 base; bases with no gene match: 6. CDR3 DNA sequence: TGTGCCAGCAGTGAAGGCCCCAGGGGGTCTGAAAAACTGTTTTTT. Its protein product is CASSEGPRGSEKLFF.

The chain recombines TRBV29-1 with TRBJ2-3, with D possibly being TRBD1 (5 bases). Germline loops: CDR1 SQVTM, CDR2 ANQGSEA. Trimming stripped 1 base from V and 4 bases from J, with 12 bases between. The CDR3 runs to 14 residues. The CDR3 spells CSVEGGRVADTQYF. CDR3 coding DNA: TGCAGCGTTGAAGGGGGCAGGGTGGCAGATACGCAGTATTTT.

This chain links TRBV15 with TRBJ1-3; no reliable D call. V lost 0 bases and J lost 5, with 14 bases in between. There are 16 residues in the CDR3. Germline V lookup: CDR1 LNHNV, CDR2 YYDKDF (reference sequence). The CDR3 sequence is CATSRDKGPRRNTIYF. The DNA of the CDR3 is TGTGCCACCAGCAGAGATAAGGGCCCCCGGAGAAACACCATATATTTT.

V usage is TRBV10-3 and J usage is TRBJ1-3; 12 bases are a match to TRBD1. V gave up 6 bases and J gave up 6 bases; unmatched junction bases: 3. CDR3 length: 14 residues. CDR1 and CDR2 (germline): ENHRY, SYGVKD. The CDR3 coding sequence is TGTGCCATCAGCCCGGGACAGGGGGCAAACACCATATATTTT. It yields the protein CAISPGQGANTIYF.

The genes are TRBV14 and TRBJ2-5, with 7 bases that match TRBD1. Gene TRBJ2-7 matches the end of the DNA better, so the J call may be wrong. This CDR3 comprises 14 residues. Germline V gene lookup returns CDR1 SGHDN and CDR2 FVKESK. Here the CDR3 DNA reads TGTGCCAGTAGAAAGACTGGGACAGCCTACGAGCAGTACTTC. Translating it yields CASRKTGTAYEQYF.

The chain is built from TRBV14 and TRBJ1-1, with a possible D match to TRBD1 (5 bases). The V and J ends lost 1 base and 0 bases respectively, with 15 bases between them. Germline lookup yields CDR1 SGHDN and CDR2 FVKESK. This CDR3 comprises 17 residues. This chain's CDR3 is CASSQALDGALNTEAFF. CDR3 nucleotides: TGTGCCAGCAGCCAAGCGCTTGACGGGGCACTGAACACTGAAGCTTTCTTT.

V and J are TRBV5-6 and TRBJ2-1, with TRBD2 identical over 9 bases. V was pared by 0 bases and J by 8 bases, with 3 bases of the junction left unmatched. In germline, CDR1 is SGHDT, CDR2 YYEEEE. This CDR3 is built from 14 residues. CDR3 residues: CASSLDRGGDEQFF. CDR3 bases: TGTGCCAGCAGCTTGGACCGCGGGGGGGATGAGCAGTTCTTC. Complete variable domain (other parts from reference TRBV5-6 and TRBJ2-1): DAGVTQSPTHLIKTRGQQVTLRCSPKSGHDTVSWYQQALGQGPQFIFQYYEEEERQRGNFPDRFSGHQFPNYSSELNVNALLLGDSALYLCASSLDRGGDEQFFGPGTRLTVL.

CDR3 coding DNA: TGTGCCTGGAGTCTACAATACGGCACCTACGAGCAGTACTTC. This codes for CAWSLQYGTYEQYF. This chain connects TRBV30 to TRBJ2-7, with D unresolved. V lost 2 bases to trimming and J lost 2 bases, with 13 bases between them. This CDR3 has 14 amino acids. Germline CDR1 and CDR2: GTSNPN and SVGIG (reference sequence).

This chain links TRBV19 with TRBJ2-3; D unclear. The CDR3 spans 12 residues. Germline loops: CDR1 LNHDA, CDR2 SQIVND (reference sequence). Trimming took 4 bases from V and 3 from J, leaving 5 bases between them. The chain's CDR3 is CASSSETDTQYF. CDR3 bases: TGTGCCAGTAGTAGCGAGACAGATACGCAGTATTTT.

The genes are TRBV7-2 and TRBJ2-2; 8 bases map to TRBD1. The germline V gene has CDR1 SGHTA and CDR2 FQGNSA. With 5 bases clipped from V and 4 bases from J, the junction kept 15 bases outside the gene matches. This CDR3 is 18 amino acids long. CDR3 region: CASSAQPPGQASTGELFF. The DNA of the CDR3 is TGTGCCAGCAGCGCCCAGCCCCCGGGACAGGCAAGCACCGGGGAGCTGTTTTTT.

Only a few counts were recorded for this clone. J is TRBJ2-7 and V is TRBV2; 9 nucleotides align to TRBD1. Germline assignment: CDR1 SNHLY and CDR2 FYNNEI. The CDR3 length is 15 residues. The J segment lost 0 bases and the V segment lost 6 bases, leaving 6 bases of the junction unmatched. CDR3 loop: CASSGDRASSYEQYF. In nucleotides, the CDR3 is TGTGCCAGCAGCGGGGACAGGGCTAGCTCCTACGAGCAGTACTTC.

The J gene is TRBJ1-1, the V gene TRBV18, with D possibly matching TRBD1 (5 bases). CDR3 length equals 14 residues. The germline gives CDR1 KGHSH, CDR2 LQKENI. V was shortened by 3 bases and J by 4 bases, with 12 bases between the two germline ends. The CDR3 coding sequence is TGTGCCAGCTCACCCTCAGGGTTGAGCACTGAAGCTTTCTTT. It codes for CASSPSGLSTEAFF.

The gene calls are TRBV10-1 and TRBJ2-1, with a tentative D call TRBD2 (6 bases). Germline V gene sequence: CDR1 WNHNN, CDR2 SYGVQD (reference sequence). The CDR3 totals 15 residues. V was shortened by 4 bases and J by 0 bases, with 10 bases between the two germline ends. DNA of the CDR3: TGCGCCAGCAGTGGAGGTAGCGGCTCCTACAATGAGCAGTTCTTC. This sequence encodes CASSGGSGSYNEQFF.

V gene TRBV30 combines with J gene TRBJ1-6, with D possibly TRBD1 on 5 matching bases. Trimming took off 2 bases at V and 7 bases at J, with 12 bases between the two ends. CDR3 length: 14 residues. Germline-derived CDR1 and CDR2 are GTSNPN and SVGIG (reference sequence). CDR3 loop: CAWSPRQKNSPLHF. The CDR3 DNA reads TGTGCCTGGAGTCCCCGACAGAAAAATTCACCCCTCCACTTT.

This chain connects TRBV19 to TRBJ1-5; 7 bases line up with TRBD1. Per germline, CDR1 LNHDA and CDR2 SQIVND (reference sequence). V was clipped by 6 bases and J by 3 bases; unmatched bases: 2. The CDR3 covers 13 residues. CDR3 DNA: TGTGCCAGTAGGGGACAGCTCAATCAGCCCCAGCATTTT. This codes for CASRGQLNQPQHF.

The chain recombines TRBV5-1 with TRBJ2-7, with 7 bases aligning to TRBD2. CDR3 length: 16 amino acids. Trimming took 4 bases from V and 4 from J; bases not matched to a gene: 14. The V gene's germline CDR1 is SGHRS and CDR2 YFSETQ. The CDR3 DNA reads as TGCGCCAGCAGCCCCTTCGTGGGGGGGACTTCTTACGAGCAGTACTTC. Its translation is CASSPFVGGTSYEQYF.

To note about this clone: Sequence at one end of the junction differs from germline and may be a read error. This chain connects TRBV7-7 to TRBJ2-2, with D hard to call. The CDR3 contains 14 residues. Germline CDR1 and CDR2: SSHAT and FNYEAQ (reference sequence). The CDR3 nucleotides are TGTGCTAGCAGCTTAGCTTCTGGACCCGGGGAGCTGTTTTTT. Its protein product is CASSLASGPGELFF.

V is TRBV7-9 and J is TRBJ2-7, with 8 bases matching TRBD1. This CDR3 contains 12 residues. Germline CDR1 and CDR2: SEHNR and FQNEAQ (reference sequence). V shed 6 bases and J 5 bases; nucleotides not matched to a gene: 3. CDR3 in amino acids: CASSSTGDEQYF. The CDR3 coding sequence is TGTGCCAGCAGTTCGACAGGGGACGAGCAGTACTTC.

This chain joins TRBV19 and TRBJ1-1, with 7 positions matching TRBD1. Germline CDR1 reads LNHDA; CDR2 reads SQIVND (reference sequence). The CDR3 runs 15 residues. The junction had 8 bases not matched to a gene; V was cut back by 4 bases and J by 3 bases. The CDR3 DNA follows: TGTGCCAGTAGTACAAAGGGGGCCAGGGACACTGAAGCTTTCTTT. Translated, it gives CASSTKGARDTEAFF.